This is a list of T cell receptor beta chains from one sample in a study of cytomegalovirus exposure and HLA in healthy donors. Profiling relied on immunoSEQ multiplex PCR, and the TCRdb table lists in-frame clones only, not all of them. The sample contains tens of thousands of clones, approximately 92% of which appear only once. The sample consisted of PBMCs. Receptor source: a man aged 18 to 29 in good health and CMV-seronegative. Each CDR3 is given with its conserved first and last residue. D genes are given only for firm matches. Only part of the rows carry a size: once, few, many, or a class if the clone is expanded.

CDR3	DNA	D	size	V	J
CASSSSGPQGNEQFF	TGTGCCAGCAGTTCTAGCGGGCCGCAGGGCAATGAGCAGTTCTTC	TRBD2	-	TRBV28	TRBJ2-1
CASSLPGLAGTTQYF	TGTGCCAGCAGCCTACCGGGACTAGCGGGAACTACGCAGTATTTT	TRBD2	-	TRBV11-2	TRBJ2-3
CASSELGQGFSYEQYF	TGTGCCAGCAGTGAATTGGGACAGGGTTTCTCCTACGAGCAGTACTTC	TRBD1	-	TRBV6-1	TRBJ2-7
CASSPRLAGVSEQFF	TGTGCCAGCAGTCCCCGACTAGCGGGAGTTTCCGAGCAGTTCTTC	TRBD2	-	TRBV28	TRBJ2-1
CASNRGGGYEQYF	TGTGCCAGCAACCGGGGAGGGGGCTACGAGCAGTACTTC	-	once	TRBV6-1	TRBJ2-7
CASSNPKRQGESKNIQYF	TGTGCCAGCAGCAACCCCAAACGACAGGGCGAGTCCAAAAACATTCAGTACTTC	TRBD1	-	TRBV7-9	TRBJ2-4
CASTPGLHTDTQYF	TGTGCCAGCACCCCGGGACTGCACACAGATACGCAGTATTTT	-	-	TRBV6-5	TRBJ2-3
CASSSGQADTQYF	TGTGCCAGCAGTTCCGGACAGGCAGATACGCAGTATTTT	TRBD1	-	TRBV6-1	TRBJ2-3
CASSRLGQGILRGGF	TGTGCCAGCAGCCGGTTGGGACAGGGAATCCTGCGAGGGGGTTTT	TRBD1	-	TRBV6-1	TRBJ2-3
CASSEVGAQFSSGANVLTF	TGTGCCAGCAGTGAAGTTGGTGCCCAGTTCTCCTCTGGGGCCAACGTCCTGACTTTC	-	-	TRBV2	TRBJ2-6
CASSLSPQGWGSYNEQFF	TGTGCCAGCAGTTTGAGCCCGCAGGGATGGGGATCCTACAATGAGCAGTTCTTC	-	-	TRBV28	TRBJ2-1
CASSLRGELFF	TGTGCCAGCAGTTTAAGGGGAGAGCTGTTTTTT	-	-	TRBV27	TRBJ2-2
CASSLNGQLYNEQFF	TGTGCCAGCAGCTTAAACGGACAGTTATACAATGAGCAGTTCTTC	-	few	TRBV11-2	TRBJ2-1
CASSPPEGQPGNTIYF	TGTGCCAGCAGCCCGCCCGAGGGACAGCCTGGAAACACCATATATTTT	TRBD1	-	TRBV7-9	TRBJ1-3
CASSLARGTETYEQYF	TGTGCCAGCAGCTTAGCGCGCGGAACGGAAACCTACGAGCAGTACTTC	-	-	TRBV7-6	TRBJ2-7
CASSQALTGVGSDTQYF	TGTGCCAGCAGCCAAGCCCTGACAGGGGTGGGGTCAGATACGCAGTATTTT	TRBD1	once	TRBV4-2	TRBJ2-3
CASSQVGDYYGYTF	TGTGCCAGCAGCCAAGTAGGAGATTACTATGGCTACACCTTC	-	-	TRBV14	TRBJ1-2
CASTSLSGTSGRGSYNEQFF	TGTGCCAGTACCTCTCTATCCGGGACTAGCGGGAGGGGCTCCTACAATGAGCAGTTCTTC	TRBD2	once	TRBV19	TRBJ2-1
CASSPISGSGYTQYF	TGTGCCAGCTCACCAATTAGCGGGAGTGGGTATACGCAGTATTTT	TRBD2	-	TRBV18	TRBJ2-3
CASSFQGVISAEAFF	TGTGCCAGCAGTTTCCAGGGCGTCATAAGCGCTGAAGCTTTCTTT	-	-	TRBV28	TRBJ1-1
CASGDYYEQYF	TGTGCCAGCGGGGACTACTACGAGCAGTACTTC	TRBD2	-	TRBV2	TRBJ2-7